This T cell receptor beta chain was captured by sequencing in a study of T-cell memory formation after mild COVID-19. The V end was cut by 0 bases, the J end by 5 bases, with 4 bases between. CDR3 size: 12 residues. Germline V gene lookup returns CDR1 SGHTA and CDR2 FQGNSA. TCRdb re-analysed the 5' RACE reads in MiXCR, keeping a single row per CDR3 protein. This sample has roughly 50,000 distinct CDR3 sequences, with more than 8% found just once. The source of this sequence is a man aged 18 to 29 who had mild COVID-19 (a few samples of this study predate the infection). Cell type and time point are not known. The chain uses TRBV7-2 and TRBJ2-5, with unresolved D. Sequencing input: PBMCs or a T cell subset sorted from them (not recorded which). This CDR3 reads CASSLAAETQYF. In DNA form, the CDR3 reads TGTGCCAGCAGCTTAGCTGCGGAGACCCAGTACTTC.